Listed below are T cell receptor beta chains from one sample, sequenced in a study of T cell responses to AZD1222 COVID-19 vaccine. Repertoires were generated with immunoSEQ multiplex PCR, while TCRdb's copy carries only in-frame clones and drops some. Of tens of thousands of clones in the sample, roughly 90% were seen once. Sequencing used peripheral blood, obtained 28 days after the second AZD1222 dose. The receptors shown here come from an adult who received the AZD1222 COVID-19 vaccine. Both conserved end residues are part of each CDR3.

v_call: TRBV6-2/TRBV6-3; j_call: TRBJ2-3; cdr3_aa: CASSYRLAGARGLTDTQYF
v_call: TRBV5-1; j_call: TRBJ1-2; cdr3_aa: CASSVGSYGYTF
v_call: TRBV6-5; j_call: TRBJ1-5; cdr3_aa: CASNEGGRDNQPQHF
v_call: TRBV11-2; j_call: TRBJ2-3; cdr3_aa: CASSPLLAGPDTQYF
v_call: TRBV11-2; j_call: TRBJ1-5; cdr3_aa: CASSLDRDQPQHF
v_call: TRBV29-1; j_call: TRBJ1-2; cdr3_aa: CSVEDAPEEGYTF
v_call: TRBV7-9; j_call: TRBJ1-2; cdr3_aa: CASSRRTGEPHYGYTF
v_call: TRBV9; j_call: TRBJ1-2; cdr3_aa: CASSPAGTYGYTF
v_call: TRBV7-6; j_call: TRBJ2-7; cdr3_aa: CASSRRQGADEQYF
v_call: TRBV11-3; j_call: TRBJ2-3; cdr3_aa: CASSLGGPTDTQYF
v_call: TRBV3-1/TRBV3-2; j_call: TRBJ2-7; cdr3_aa: CASSQVRRRGGAQYEQYF
v_call: TRBV7-2; j_call: TRBJ1-6; cdr3_aa: CASSLADRNNSPLHF
v_call: TRBV5-6; j_call: TRBJ1-4; cdr3_aa: CASSSRTGSTNEKLFF
v_call: TRBV14; j_call: TRBJ1-3; cdr3_aa: CASSQLTLGNTIYF
v_call: TRBV29-1; j_call: TRBJ1-2; cdr3_aa: CSVGQGADYGYTF
v_call: TRBV7-2; j_call: TRBJ1-5; cdr3_aa: CASSLGAVNQPQHF
v_call: TRBV6-6; j_call: TRBJ2-6; cdr3_aa: CASSRRDPSSGANVLTF
v_call: TRBV15; j_call: TRBJ1-5; cdr3_aa: CATSRGDTHNQPQHF